A selection of T cell receptor beta chains follows, all from one sample in a study of shared clonotypes between healthy human individuals. Here immunoSEQ multiplex PCR was the method, and the copy in TCRdb shows in-frame clones only, minus some. The sample records a few million clones, under 97% being singletons. Sequencing input: naive CD4+ T cells sorted from blood. The receptors were gathered from a young man in good health. The CDR3 runs from the conserved cysteine through the conserved F or W. Fields, in order: V gene, J gene, clone size, CDR3 protein. Expanded clones get a size class; other rows say once, few or many, or leave the size out.

TRBV11-3	TRBJ2-5	NA	CASSTRASGDQETQYF
TRBV11-2	TRBJ2-6	NA	CASRPQGSGANVLTF
TRBV7-6	TRBJ2-6	NA	CASGGPSGANVLTF
TRBV6-6	TRBJ1-4	NA	CASSYGPYEVFF
TRBV5-1	TRBJ2-3	NA	CASSAEAADTQYF
TRBV4-2	TRBJ2-7	once	CASSRDRDSNYEQYF
TRBV7-2	TRBJ2-7	NA	CASSLEKTDWSYEQYF
TRBV27	TRBJ1-6	NA	CATKDQGKNSPLHF
TRBV5-1	TRBJ2-7	NA	CASSSGDKLYEQYF
TRBV4-1	TRBJ1-6	NA	CASSQVTGGWNSPLHF
TRBV10-3	TRBJ1-3	NA	CASQGTGNTIYF
TRBV7-8	TRBJ1-1	NA	CASSGTGAEAFF
TRBV15	TRBJ2-5	NA	CATTRGTSPETQYF
TRBV7-2	TRBJ2-3	NA	CASSLVSGSADTQYF
TRBV7-3	TRBJ1-5	once	CASSSGAKRYSNQPQHF
TRBV4-1	TRBJ1-6	few	CASSLLSESSYNSPLHF
TRBV2	TRBJ2-5	NA	CATGPLETQYF
TRBV7-9	TRBJ2-7	NA	CASSLARGVLSYEQYF
TRBV6-6	TRBJ1-3	NA	CASAAGVSGNTIYF
TRBV18	TRBJ1-3	NA	CASSPEFAGRRNTIYF
TRBV5-6	TRBJ1-1	NA	CASSFSGALNTEAFF
TRBV15	TRBJ1-5	NA	CATSSRGNNQPQHF
TRBV9	TRBJ2-5	NA	CASRASGVETQYF
TRBV6-6	TRBJ2-2	NA	CASSYEGIGELFF
TRBV30	TRBJ2-6	NA	CALGGNSGANVLTF
TRBV6-1	TRBJ2-3	once	CASKGPNTDTQYF
TRBV4-1	TRBJ1-6	NA	CASSQGDRGLRSPLHF
TRBV6-5	TRBJ1-6	NA	CASSRDSNNSPLHF
TRBV19	TRBJ1-4	NA	CASRVGGRDPFEKLFF
TRBV5-1	TRBJ1-4	NA	CASSPRVATAEKLFF
TRBV25-1	TRBJ1-4	once	CASSLNEKLFF
TRBV5-1	TRBJ2-2	NA	CASSLTNTGELFF
TRBV6-7	TRBJ2-1	NA	CASSYPGGVLNEQFF
TRBV28	TRBJ1-3	NA	CASSLVGNTIYF
TRBV9	TRBJ2-7	NA	CASSPITTAGEQYF
TRBV13	TRBJ2-2	NA	CASSLVSKTGNTGELFF
TRBV7-2	TRBJ1-6	NA	CASSLGQTYNSPLHF
TRBV27	TRBJ1-5	NA	CAISLGSYQPQHF
TRBV6-1	TRBJ1-5	NA	CASSEALPLGPQHF
TRBV9	TRBJ1-3	NA	CASSVGTGSGNTIYF
TRBV7-9	TRBJ2-1	NA	CASSLTGYNEQFF
TRBV7-2	TRBJ2-7	once	CASSLAEFYEQYF
TRBV5-1	TRBJ2-1	NA	CASSLGSRSENEQFF
TRBV6-5	TRBJ2-7	NA	CASRSLGQGNYEQYF
TRBV5-5	TRBJ2-7	NA	CASSLSGTYEQYF
TRBV18	TRBJ1-3	NA	CASSPEETGNTIYF
TRBV5-4	TRBJ2-5	NA	CASSFPTGTQETQYF
TRBV10-3	TRBJ2-2	NA	CAISEGTPRTGELFF
TRBV11-2	TRBJ2-1	NA	CASSVRTSGGLSSYNEQFF